Reported below is one T cell receptor beta chain. This specimen belongs to a study of technical replicates of blood from several donors. Generated by immunoSEQ multiplex PCR, the TCRdb table keeps only in-frame clones and is missing some. The table lists fewer than 90,000 clones, about 90% of them singletons, with 0.35% to 0.45% in the top ten. V lost 4 bases and J lost 4, with 7 bases in between. The CDR3 has 13 amino acids. The chain recombines TRBV23-1 with TRBJ2-2; D gene unclear. TRBV23-1 is assigned to the ORF class and has an uncertain function. The sequenced sample consisted of T cells isolated from PBMCs. This clonotype was sampled from a human donor in good health. This CDR3 is CASSPRFTGELFF. DNA for the CDR3: TGCGCCAGCAGTCCCAGATTCACCGGGGAGCTGTTTTTT.